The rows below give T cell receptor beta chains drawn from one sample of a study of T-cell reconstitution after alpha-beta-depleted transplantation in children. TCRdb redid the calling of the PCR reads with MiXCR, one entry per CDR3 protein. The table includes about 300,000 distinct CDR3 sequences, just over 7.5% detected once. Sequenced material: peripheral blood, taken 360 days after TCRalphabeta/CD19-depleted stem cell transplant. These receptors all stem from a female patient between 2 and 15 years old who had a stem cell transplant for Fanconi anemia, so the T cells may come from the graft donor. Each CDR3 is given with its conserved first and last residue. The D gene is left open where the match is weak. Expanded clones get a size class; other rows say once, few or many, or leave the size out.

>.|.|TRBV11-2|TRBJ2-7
CASSLLRTRLGEQYF
TGTGCCAGCAGCTTATTGCGGACACGGTTGGGCGAGCAGTACTTC
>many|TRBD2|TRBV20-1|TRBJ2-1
CSARDRLAGYNEQFF
TGCAGTGCTAGAGATCGTCTAGCGGGGTACAATGAGCAGTTCTTC
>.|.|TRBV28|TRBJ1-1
CASRPGGGTEAFF
TGTGCCAGCAGACCGGGTGGGGGCACTGAAGCTTTCTTT
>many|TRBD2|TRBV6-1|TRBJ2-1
CASSAGLTSGSYNEQFF
TGTGCCAGCAGTGCTGGCCTGACTAGCGGGTCATACAATGAGCAGTTCTTC
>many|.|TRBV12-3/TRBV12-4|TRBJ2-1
CASTNFDRLDDEQFF
TGTGCCAGCACCAATTTTGACAGGCTGGACGATGAGCAGTTCTTC
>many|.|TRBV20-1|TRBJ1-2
CSARGGANYGYTF
TGCAGTGCTAGGGGGGGAGCCAACTATGGCTACACCTTC
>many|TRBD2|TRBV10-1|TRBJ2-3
CARPLAGGSDTQYF
TGCGCCAGACCACTAGCGGGAGGGTCAGATACGCAGTATTTT
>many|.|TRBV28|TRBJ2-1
CASSLDSLYNEQFF
TGTGCCAGCAGTTTGGACAGCCTTTACAATGAGCAGTTCTTC
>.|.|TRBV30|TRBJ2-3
CAWRGGNTDTQYF
TGTGCCTGGAGAGGCGGGAACACAGATACGCAGTATTTT
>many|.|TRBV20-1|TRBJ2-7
CSATTRPGYTYEQYF
TGCAGTGCTACAACGAGGCCGGGGTATACTTACGAGCAGTACTTC
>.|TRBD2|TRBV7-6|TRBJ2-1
CASSVRTSTRGIHEQFF
TGTGCCAGCAGCGTAAGGACTAGCACGAGGGGGATCCATGAGCAGTTCTTC
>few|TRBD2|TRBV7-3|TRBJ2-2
CASSPFRGDTGELFF
TGTGCCAGCAGCCCTTTTCGGGGGGACACCGGGGAGCTGTTTTTT
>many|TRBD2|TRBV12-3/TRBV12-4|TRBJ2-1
CASSHPSGRKIEQFF
TGTGCCAGCAGTCATCCTAGCGGGAGAAAAATTGAGCAGTTCTTC
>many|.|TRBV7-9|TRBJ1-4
CASSPRAGRANEKLFF
TGTGCCAGCAGCCCCAGGGCGGGGCGGGCTAATGAAAAACTGTTTTTT
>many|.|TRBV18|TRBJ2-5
CASSPLPEETQYF
TGTGCCAGCTCACCACTACCCGAAGAGACCCAGTACTTC
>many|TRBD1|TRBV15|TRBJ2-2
CATSRDQGQAGELFF
TGTGCCACCAGCAGAGATCAAGGACAGGCCGGGGAGCTGTTTTTT
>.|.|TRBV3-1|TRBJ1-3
CASSQALSRSSGNTIYF
TGTGCCAGCAGCCAAGCGTTGAGCAGGAGCTCTGGAAACACCATATATTTT
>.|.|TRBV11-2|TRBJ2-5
CASTRSSLRRGETQYF
TGTGCCAGCACCCGCTCATCCCTGCGTAGGGGAGAGACCCAGTACTTC
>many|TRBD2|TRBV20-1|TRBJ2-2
CSAPGLAGNTGELFF
TGCAGTGCTCCCGGACTAGCGGGGAACACCGGGGAGCTGTTTTTT
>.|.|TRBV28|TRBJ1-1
CASSLPPLDTEAFF
TGTGCCAGCAGTCTCCCCCCTTTGGACACTGAAGCTTTCTTT
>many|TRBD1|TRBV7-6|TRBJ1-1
CASSLEGTGPIF
TGTGCCAGCAGCTTAGAGGGGACAGGACCTATTTTT
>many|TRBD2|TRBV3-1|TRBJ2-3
CASSPVGLAGGPDTQYF
TGTGCCAGCAGCCCAGTGGGACTAGCGGGAGGGCCAGATACGCAGTATTTT
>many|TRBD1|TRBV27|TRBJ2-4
CASSLYGTGAKNIQYF
TGTGCCAGCAGTTTATATGGGACAGGGGCCAAAAACATTCAGTACTTC
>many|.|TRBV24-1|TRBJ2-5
CATSDSGHLETQYF
TGTGCCACCAGTGATTCCGGACATTTAGAGACCCAGTACTTC
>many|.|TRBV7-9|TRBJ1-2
CASSLAYGNGYTF
TGTGCCAGCAGCTTAGCGTACGGGAATGGCTACACCTTC
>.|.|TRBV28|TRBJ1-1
CASRGFRRNTEAFF
TGTGCCAGCAGGGGTTTTCGTCGGAACACTGAAGCTTTCTTT
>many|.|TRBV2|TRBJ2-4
CASSEAGGNIQYF
TGTGCCAGCAGTGAAGCAGGTGGGAACATTCAGTACTTC